This T cell receptor (beta chain) is from a study of beta chain features in type 1 diabetes (dated by TCRdb to 2016 to 2019). A note on the overall study: No differences in mean age, gender distribution, total cell number or subset yield were found between patients and healthy donors. A total of about 110,000,000 sorted cells were examined across all samples, and a strong correlation was observed between cell number per subset and RNA yield. The study compared TCRB repertoires of sorted circulating CD4+ T cell subsets between recently diagnosed type 1 diabetes patients and matched healthy donors. Naive and central memory subsets were obtained from all 28 donors, but regulatory and stem cell-like memory subsets were isolated from only 8 patients and roughly eight healthy donors.

Summary of the overall study and its limitations: Shorter templates might be favored by PCR, yet because patient and control samples were amplified and corrected together, any such skew would affect both groups equally. Because cDNA was sequenced instead of genomic DNA, highly expressing activated cells could be over-represented, though the groups showed no difference in activation or CD3 levels. HLA sub-analyses involved small numbers of individuals, so any influence of HLA type on TCRB rearrangement remained unresolved. Fewer insertions and more nucleotide deletions at VDJ recombination sites were observed in patients with type 1 diabetes, implying thymic rearrangement abnormalities. Naive, central memory and regulatory TCRB repertoires appeared to be more alike among patients than among healthy donors. A moderate but significant shortening of TCRB CDR3 length was observed in type 1 diabetes patients in all four CD4+ subsets.

There are a few counts of this clone. What antigen it recognizes has not been identified. One base away there is no much larger clone; base qualities are not given. All of the isolated RNA was reverse transcribed with the High Capacity cDNA Reverse Transcription Kit, so expressed TCRB transcripts were sequenced. Deep immunoSEQ sequencing was applied to naive, central memory and regulatory T cell samples, giving an average of around 3.4 million total reads per sample. Sorted cells were lysed in RLT buffer and RNA was extracted with DNase-treated RNeasy Micro or Mini kits, depending on cell number. Each cell subset was processed on its own to prevent cross-contamination, while patient and healthy donor samples were processed together. Using the immunoSEQ multiplex PCR, TCRB sequences were amplified from cDNA into 87-bp fragments spanning the CDR3 region. Sequencing of the amplicons was done on the Illumina HiSeq platform. As for the original processing: Synthetic template baselines were used to correct PCR bias computationally, reads within Hamming distance 2 were collapsed, and singletons that could not be merged were discarded. By aligning reads against IMGT, V, D and J genes, CDR3 length, and insertions or deletions at six rearrangement sites were assigned. Clonotype counts were normalized to sorted cell number within each subset before computing true diversity and Gini coefficients with the tcR R package. Repertoire sharing was quantified using the overlap coefficient calculated on TCRB nucleotide sequences. Out-of-frame TCRB sequences from naive cells were analyzed to stand in for the pre-selection repertoire. This is the immuneACCESS table as TCRdb keeps it, with only in-frame sequences that have V and J called. A part of the clones is gone; compared with another copy, unresolved V genes explain less than half, and the rest is unexplained. V, J and clone size are those of that table, while D and trimming were read from the DNA. The sample table contains hundreds of thousands of clones; only one count was recorded for roughly 13% of them. Of the sample, roughly 0.017% is held by the ten largest clones.

Here V drops 2 bases and J drops 6 bases, and the junction holds 3 bases not matched to any gene. The germline V gene yields SGHTA for CDR1 and FQGNSA for CDR2. The CDR3 goes from the cysteine to the phenylalanine over 14 residues. Of all the DNA, just the CDR3 is kept, 42 bases in frame from base 1. A single peripheral blood draw of around 0.11 L on average was collected from each donor into heparinised tubes. A BD FACSAria II and a panel including CD45RO, CCR7, CD25, CD127, CD95 and CD27 were used to sort naive, central memory, regulatory and stem cell-like memory CD4+ T cells. All sorted populations exceeded 98% purity. PBMCs were separated immediately by Lymphoprep density gradient centrifugation and were stained directly, without being cultured. So that batch effects would be minimized, each experiment stained and sorted samples in pairs, pairing one healthy donor with one patient.

Input material: naive CD4+ T cells from blood. This specimen's cell subset or site label, interpreted: true naive CD4+ T cells. Here the chain combines TRBV7-2 and TRBJ2-1, and 8 junction bases match TRBD2. The source is a man in his late teens or twenties in good health. The CDR3 protein sequence reads: CASSLPLAGNEQFF. The sequence in DNA is TGTGCCAGCAGCTTACCGCTAGCGGGCAATGAGCAGTTCTTC.